This T cell receptor (beta chain) was sequenced for a study of cytomegalovirus exposure and HLA in healthy donors. Notes on the study in general: For TCR beta chains, V- and J-gene trimming was later linked to a missense DCLRE1C variant.

With respect to this clone: Its specificity is unknown.

CDR1 is SGHTS and CDR2 is YDEGEE in the germline V gene. The CDR3 runs 15 residues. V shed 1 base, J shed 8 bases, and the junction held 7 bases outside the gene matches. The PCR employed 60 Vbeta primers together with 13 Jbeta primers. Generated by immunoSEQ multiplex PCR, the TCRdb table keeps only in-frame clones and is missing some. The sample contains 150,000 or so clones, 80% of which appear only once. The TCR was taken from a man aged 18 to 29 in good health and CMV-seropositive. The source material was PBMCs. The V gene is TRBV5-8, the J gene TRBJ2-3, with TRBD2 matching 10 bases. CDR3 loop: CASSLPLAGVSTQYF. The DNA of the CDR3 is TGTGCCAGCAGCTTGCCGCTAGCGGGAGTGTCTACGCAGTATTTT.